A single sample gave rise to the 9 T cell receptor beta chains below, sequenced in a study of blood T cell repertoires in COVID-19. Some clones are missing from TCRdb's copy, which holds only in-frame ones; the method was immunoSEQ multiplex PCR. The profile covers a few hundred thousand clones, with 80% to 90% appearing a single time and less than 15% taken by the ten largest. Source material: peripheral blood. Source of these receptors: a human donor in a cohort sampled during active COVID-19.

This clone was seen a handful of times. The gene calls are TRBV28 and TRBJ2-7, with TRBD2 identical over 9 bases. The CDR3 spans 15 residues. J was trimmed by 4 bases and V by 3 bases; bases with no gene match: 7. Per the germline V gene, CDR1 is MDHEN and CDR2 is SYDVKM. This CDR3 reads CASSFLAGDRYEQYF. CDR3 nucleotide sequence: TGTGCCAGCAGTTTTTTAGCGGGAGATAGGTACGAGCAGTACTTC.

This rearrangement joins TRBV19 to TRBJ1-5; TRBD1 matches 9 bases. In germline, CDR1 is LNHDA, CDR2 SQIVND (reference sequence). The CDR3 is 15 amino acids. V lost 5 bases and J lost 4; bases outside the gene matches: 6. For the CDR3, the DNA is TGTGCCAGTAGTGGTGTGGGGACAGGGAATCAGCCCCAGCATTTT. It encodes CASSGVGTGNQPQHF.

The chain links TRBV5-4 to TRBJ2-3; 8 bases are a match to TRBD2. The V segment lost 0 bases and the J segment 6 bases; nucleotides outside the gene matches: 0. This CDR3 has 13 residues. The germline gives CDR1 SGHNT, CDR2 YYREEE (reference sequence). The CDR3: CASSLASGDTQYF. In DNA, the CDR3 is TGTGCCAGCAGCTTGGCTAGCGGGGATACGCAGTATTTT. The full variable domain, rest sourced from reference TRBV5-4 and TRBJ2-3, is ETGVTQSPTHLIKTRGQQVTLRCSSQSGHNTVSWYQQALGQGPQFIFQYYREEENGRGNFPPRFSGLQFPNYSSELNVNALELDDSALYLCASSLASGDTQYFGPGTRLTVL.

The chain joins TRBV19 to TRBJ1-5, with 9 bases that match TRBD1. Germline V lookup: CDR1 LNHDA, CDR2 SQIVND (reference sequence). With V trimmed by 6 bases and J by 3 bases, 3 bases remained unmatched. This CDR3 region has 14 residues. The CDR3 DNA sequence: TGTGCCAGTAGCGACAGGGGGTTCAATCAGCCCCAGCATTTT. Its translation is CASSDRGFNQPQHF.

The chain joins TRBV19 to TRBJ2-1, with D possibly being TRBD1 (7 bases). This CDR3 has 15 residues. V dropped 4 bases and J dropped 7 bases, with 17 bases sitting between them. CDR1 LNHDA and CDR2 SQIVND come from the germline V gene (reference sequence). Here the CDR3 DNA reads TGTGCCAGTAGTACCACCCGACAGGGAGGAAATGAGCAGTTCTTC. Its protein is CASSTTRQGGNEQFF.

This clone was counted ten times or more. Other DNA sequences within the sample encode an identical CDR3. The CDR3 here is CASSLGVSYEQYF. The CDR3 DNA follows: TGCGCCAGCAGCTTGGGAGTTTCCTACGAGCAGTACTTC. The chain recombines TRBV5-1 with TRBJ2-7; D uncertain. Germline loops: CDR1 SGHRS, CDR2 YFSETQ. V was trimmed by 0 bases and J by 1 base, leaving 5 bases between them. CDR3 length equals 13 residues.

The chain combines TRBV7-2 with TRBJ1-4; D may be TRBD1 (6 bases). V lost 0 bases and J lost 8, with 13 bases in between. Germline V gene lookup returns CDR1 SGHTA and CDR2 FQGNSA. The CDR3 length is 15 residues. The CDR3 loop reads CASSLAGGTREKLFF. Written as DNA, the CDR3 is TGTGCCAGCAGCTTAGCAGGGGGTACTCGAGAAAAACTGTTTTTT.

The rearrangement links TRBV24-1 to TRBJ2-1, with 9 bases lining up with TRBD2. Germline values: CDR1 KGHDR, CDR2 SFDVKD. The ends lost 5 bases at V and 8 bases at J; junction bases unmatched: 9. The CDR3 extends over 15 amino acids. The chain's CDR3 is CATSVASGIIDEQFF. In DNA, the CDR3 is TGTGCCACCAGTGTCGCTAGCGGGATCATAGATGAGCAGTTCTTC.

The chain combines TRBV30 with TRBJ2-6, with D tentatively TRBD1 (6 bases). Germline loops: CDR1 GTSNPN, CDR2 SVGIG (reference sequence). V was trimmed by 3 bases and J by 4 bases, leaving 10 bases between them. This CDR3 is built from 14 residues. The CDR3 loop is CAWSQGTGANVLTF. In nucleotides, the CDR3 is TGTGCCTGGAGCCAGGGGACGGGGGCCAACGTCCTGACTTTC.